This T cell receptor (beta chain) stems from a study of blood T cell repertoires in COVID-19. Overall study context: Sample material is recorded as cDNA or gDNA derived from T cells, B-cell-depleted T cells, or PBMCs.

Germline trimming cut 3 bases from V and 6 bases from J; bases unmatched to any gene: 4. This CDR3 region has 13 residues. Germline V gene data show CDR1 as KGHSH and CDR2 as LQKENI. Sequencing used immunoSEQ multiplex PCR; TCRdb keeps in-frame clones, though not all of them. The sample yields 110,000 to 150,000 clones, about 79% seen once. V and J are TRBV18 and TRBJ2-7, with 8 bases matching TRBD2. Sequenced sample: peripheral blood. The sequence was obtained from a man aged 55 to 69 with active or convalescent COVID-19. CDR3 sequence: CASSPTSDGEQYV. The CDR3 bases are TGTGCCAGCTCACCGACTAGCGACGGCGAGCAGTACGTC.